This T cell receptor (beta chain) appears in the sequencing data of a study of early T cells in non-severe SARS-CoV-2 infection. The overall study: Chains from this unsorted whole-blood bulk RNA could not be paired.

Ten or more counts support this clonotype. The V end was cut by 1 base, the J end by 10 bases, with 14 bases between. Germline V lookup: CDR1 SGHVS, CDR2 FNYEAQ. CDR3 size: 14 residues. Unique molecular identifiers (one per individual cDNA molecule) were attached. One entry per CDR3 protein results from TCRdb running MiXCR on the 5' RACE reads. Here the sample spans tens of thousands of distinct CDR3 sequences, roughly 14% being singletons. Sequenced sample: whole blood. The sequence came from an adult who was a healthcare worker with PCR-confirmed SARS-CoV-2 infection or an uninfected control (not recorded which). The chain employs TRBV7-6 and TRBJ2-1; tentative D call: TRBD2 (5 bases). The CDR3 here is CASSLVVGVHEQFF. The CDR3 nucleotides are TGTGCCAGCAGCTTAGTGGTCGGGGTACACGAGCAGTTCTTC.